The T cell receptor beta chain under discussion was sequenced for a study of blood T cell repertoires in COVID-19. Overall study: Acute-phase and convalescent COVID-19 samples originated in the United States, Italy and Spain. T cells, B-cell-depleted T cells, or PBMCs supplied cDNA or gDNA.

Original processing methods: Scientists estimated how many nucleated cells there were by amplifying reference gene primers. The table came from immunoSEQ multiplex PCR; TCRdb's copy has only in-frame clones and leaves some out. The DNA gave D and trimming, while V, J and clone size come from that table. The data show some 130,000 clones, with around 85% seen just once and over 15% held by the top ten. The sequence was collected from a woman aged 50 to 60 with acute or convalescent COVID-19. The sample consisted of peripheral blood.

Written as DNA, the CDR3 is TGTGCCTGGAGTTATGGGACAGGCGGGAATTCACCCCTCCACTTT. Its protein is CAWSYGTGGNSPLHF. The chain has TRBV30 and TRBJ1-6, with 8 bases matching TRBD1. Germline CDR1 is GTSNPN and CDR2 is SVGIG (reference sequence). The CDR3 covers 15 residues. V lost 2 bases to trimming and J lost 7 bases; unmatched junction nucleotides: 7. Together with reference TRBV30 and TRBJ1-6, the CDR3 gives the full variable domain: SQTIHQWPATLVQPVGSPLSLECTVEGTSNPNLYWYRQAAGRGLQLLFYSVGIGQISSEVPQNLSASRPQDRQFILSSKKLLLSDSGFYLCAWSYGTGGNSPLHFGNGTRLTVT.